One sample yielded the 13 T cell receptor beta chains listed below, sequenced in a study of cytomegalovirus exposure and HLA in healthy donors. Sequenced by immunoSEQ multiplex PCR; TCRdb stores in-frame clones only, minus some. The profile shows 200,000 or so clones, around 80% of them singletons. What was sequenced was PBMCs. All receptors come from a woman aged 30 to 39 in good health and CMV-seropositive.

The rearrangement joins TRBV10-3 to TRBJ2-3; 7 bases are shared with TRBD2. From germline, CDR1 is ENHRY and CDR2 SYGVKD. V was clipped by 4 bases and J by 7 bases; unmatched bases: 11. The CDR3 extends over 15 amino acids. The CDR3 nucleotides are TGTGCCATCAGTGGTAATGTGGGAGGGCCGTATACGCAGTATTTT. It encodes CAISGNVGGPYTQYF.

V gene TRBV15 combines with J gene TRBJ2-1, with D possibly TRBD1 on 6 matching bases. Per the germline V gene, CDR1 is LNHNV and CDR2 is YYDKDF (reference sequence). Deletions cut 1 base from V and 1 base from J, with 11 bases between. The length of the CDR3 is 16 residues. CDR3 sequence reads: CATSRGVDRSYNEQFF. The CDR3 DNA follows: TGTGCCACCAGCAGAGGAGTGGACAGATCCTACAATGAGCAGTTCTTC.

The genes are TRBV2 and TRBJ1-1; D is unresolved. Germline V lookup: CDR1 SNHLY, CDR2 FYNNEI. The CDR3 contains 11 residues. With 7 bases removed from V and 6 bases from J, the gap between germline ends came to 9 bases. CDR3 region: CASKSYAEAFF. CDR3 nucleotides: TGTGCCAGCAAAAGCTACGCTGAAGCTTTCTTT.

The genes are TRBV4-1 and TRBJ2-1; 9 nucleotides match TRBD1. The CDR3 contains 13 residues. Germline V gene lookup returns CDR1 MGHRA and CDR2 YSYEKL. J gave up 3 bases and V 7 bases, and 1 base lay outside the gene matches. CDR3 nucleotides: TGCGCCAGCATGGGACAGGGCTACAATGAGCAGTTCTTC. It translates to CASMGQGYNEQFF.

The gene calls are TRBV7-3 and TRBJ2-7; D not resolved. CDR3 length equals 14 residues. Germline V gene lookup returns CDR1 SGHTA and CDR2 FQGTGA. Trimming left V 0 bases short and J 5 bases short, with 11 bases between. The CDR3 is CASSLTGSLDEQYF. The CDR3 DNA reads TGTGCCAGCAGCTTAACTGGCAGTCTGGACGAGCAGTACTTC.

The rearrangement joins TRBV28 to TRBJ1-3; D possibly corresponds to TRBD1 (6 bases). V was cut by 6 bases and J by 4 bases, with 13 bases left in between. This CDR3 is built from 14 residues. The V gene's germline CDR1 is MDHEN and CDR2 SYDVKM. The chain's CDR3 is CASRETGPGNTIYF. CDR3 DNA: TGTGCCAGCAGGGAGACAGGCCCCGGAAACACCATATATTTT.

This clone was picked up one time. The chain employs TRBV6-6 and TRBJ2-3; the match to TRBD1 covers 8 bases. The trim removed 6 bases at V and 5 bases at J, leaving 10 bases unmatched. The CDR3 totals 15 residues. Germline V CDR1 and CDR2: MNHNY, SVGAGI (reference sequence). CDR3 coding DNA: TGTGCCAGCAGCCCGGACAGGGTTGTGCGAGATACGCAGTATTTT. Its translation is CASSPDRVVRDTQYF.

CDR3 nucleotides: TGTGCCAGCAGTCCCACCTTAGCGGTCGAGCAGTACTTC. This codes for CASSPTLAVEQYF. The chain carries TRBV28 and TRBJ2-7, with D maybe TRBD2 (6 bases). V lost 5 bases and J lost 6, with 14 bases in between. Looked up from germline, CDR1 is MDHEN and CDR2 is SYDVKM. This CDR3 comprises 13 residues.

This chain's CDR3 is CASSLASGRSNTGELFF. CDR3 sequence (DNA): TGCGCCAGCAGCTTGGCCAGCGGGAGGTCGAACACCGGGGAGCTGTTTTTT. The chain joins TRBV5-1 to TRBJ2-2, with 9 positions matching TRBD2. From germline, CDR1 is SGHRS and CDR2 YFSETQ. The CDR3 runs to 17 residues. V gave up 0 bases and J gave up 0 bases; unmatched junction bases: 3.

This clone occurred once. The genes are TRBV29-1 and TRBJ2-7, with 8 bases that match TRBD1. This CDR3 is 12 amino acids long. Per germline, CDR1 SQVTM and CDR2 ANQGSEA. The ends lost 6 bases at V and 4 bases at J; junction bases unmatched: 5. CDR3 in amino acids: CSVSGQGYEQYF. In nucleotides, the CDR3 is TGCAGCGTCTCTGGACAGGGTTACGAGCAGTACTTC.

The V and J genes are TRBV7-3 and TRBJ2-1; 9 positions agree with TRBD2. V shed 5 bases, J shed 8 bases, and the junction held 7 bases outside the gene matches. The germline V gene has CDR1 SGHTA and CDR2 FQGTGA. This CDR3 has 14 residues. CDR3 sequence (DNA): TGTGCCAGCAGCCTCCTTAGCGGGAGCGATGAGCAGTTCTTC. Amino acids: CASSLLSGSDEQFF.

The chain joins TRBV15 to TRBJ2-3; the D gene is possibly TRBD1 (6 bases). Germline CDR1 is LNHNV and CDR2 is YYDKDF (reference sequence). Trimming shortened V by 5 bases and J by 3 bases, and 15 bases separated the two germline ends. CDR3 size: 15 residues. CDR3 amino acids: CATSVQARGTDTQYF. DNA for the CDR3: TGTGCCACCAGCGTCCAGGCGAGGGGGACAGATACGCAGTATTTT.

This clone was seen a few times. The rearrangement joins TRBV29-1 to TRBJ1-3; possibly TRBD1 for D (5 bases). V was shortened by 5 bases and J by 7 bases, with 18 bases between the two germline ends. This CDR3 spans 14 amino acids. From germline, CDR1 is SQVTM and CDR2 ANQGSEA. The CDR3 loop is CSVKKIAGGNTIYF. The CDR3 DNA is TGCAGCGTTAAGAAAATAGCGGGGGGTAACACCATATATTTT.